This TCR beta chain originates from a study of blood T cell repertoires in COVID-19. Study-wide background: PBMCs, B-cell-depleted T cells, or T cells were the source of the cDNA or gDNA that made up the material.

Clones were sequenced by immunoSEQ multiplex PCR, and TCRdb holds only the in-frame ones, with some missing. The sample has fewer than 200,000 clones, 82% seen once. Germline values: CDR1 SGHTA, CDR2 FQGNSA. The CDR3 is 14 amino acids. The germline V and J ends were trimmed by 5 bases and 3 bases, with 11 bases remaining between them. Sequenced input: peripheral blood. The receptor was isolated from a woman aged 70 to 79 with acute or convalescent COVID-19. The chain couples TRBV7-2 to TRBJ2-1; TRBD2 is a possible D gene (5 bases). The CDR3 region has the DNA TGTGCCAGCAGCCTCCCCGCGGGCTACAATGAGCAGTTCTTC. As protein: CASSLPAGYNEQFF. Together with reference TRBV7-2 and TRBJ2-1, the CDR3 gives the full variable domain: GAGVSQSPSNKVTEKGKDVELRCDPISGHTALYWYRQSLGQGLEFLIYFQGNSAPDKSGLPSDRFSAERTGGSVSTLTIQRTQQEDSAVYLCASSLPAGYNEQFFGPGTRLTVL.